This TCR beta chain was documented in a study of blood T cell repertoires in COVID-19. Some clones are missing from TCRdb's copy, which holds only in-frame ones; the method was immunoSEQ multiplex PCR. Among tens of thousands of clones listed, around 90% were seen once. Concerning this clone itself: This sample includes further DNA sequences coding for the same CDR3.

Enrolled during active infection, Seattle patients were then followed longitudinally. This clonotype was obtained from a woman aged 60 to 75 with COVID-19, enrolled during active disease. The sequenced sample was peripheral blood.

CDR3 in amino acids: CASSISLNTEAFF. In DNA, the CDR3 is TGTGCCAGTAGTATCTCGTTGAACACTGAAGCTTTCTTT. This chain joins TRBV19 and TRBJ1-1; D not certain. This CDR3 is 13 amino acids long. Germline lookup yields CDR1 LNHDA and CDR2 SQIVND (reference sequence). The germline V and J ends were trimmed by 3 bases and 0 bases, with 5 bases remaining between them.